The 10 T cell receptor beta chains given below trace back to one sample, sequenced in a study of radiotherapy plus CTLA-4 blockade in lung cancer. Profiling relied on immunoSEQ multiplex PCR, and the TCRdb table lists in-frame clones only, not all of them. The sample lists 100,000 to 150,000 clones; 70% to 90% were seen once. The sequenced sample was peripheral blood, obtained from a patient treated with radiotherapy plus ipilimumab. These receptor sequences come from a human donor with non-small cell lung cancer that progressed on radiotherapy plus ipilimumab.

J is TRBJ1-1 and V is TRBV6-1; unclear D gene. The CDR3 sequence is 13 residues long. Trimming stripped 3 bases from V and 4 bases from J, with 9 bases between. Per the germline V gene, CDR1 is MNHNS and CDR2 is SASEGT. The CDR3 reads CASSDYSATEAFF. The CDR3 coding sequence is TGTGCCAGCAGTGACTACAGCGCCACTGAAGCTTTCTTT.

The V and J genes are TRBV5-6 and TRBJ1-1; D is unresolved. With 0 bases removed from V and 5 bases from J, the gap between germline ends came to 8 bases. This CDR3 has 13 residues. The germline gives CDR1 SGHDT, CDR2 YYEEEE. The CDR3 bases are TGTGCCAGCAGCTTGGTGGTGGGGACTGAAGCTTTCTTT. The encoded protein is CASSLVVGTEAFF. The whole variable domain, remainder taken from reference TRBV5-6 and TRBJ1-1, is DAGVTQSPTHLIKTRGQQVTLRCSPKSGHDTVSWYQQALGQGPQFIFQYYEEEERQRGNFPDRFSGHQFPNYSSELNVNALLLGDSALYLCASSLVVGTEAFFGQGTRLTVV.

The chain is built from TRBV2 and TRBJ1-4; 9 nucleotides line up with TRBD1. The germline gives CDR1 SNHLY, CDR2 FYNNEI. J gave up 6 bases and V 5 bases, and 7 bases lay outside the gene matches. This CDR3 has 15 amino acids. The chain's CDR3 is CASSSTGGTDEKLFF. CDR3 bases: TGTGCCAGCAGTTCGACAGGGGGAACAGATGAAAAACTGTTTTTT.

This chain's CDR3 is CASVGAGHRNTEAFF. In DNA, the CDR3 is TGTGCCAGCGTGGGGGCAGGGCATCGCAACACTGAAGCTTTCTTT. The V gene is TRBV5-6, the J gene TRBJ1-1; D is perhaps TRBD1 (6 bases). The CDR3 extends over 15 amino acids. V lost 7 bases and J 2 bases, leaving 18 bases between the germline ends. Germline V gene lookup returns CDR1 SGHDT and CDR2 YYEEEE. Looking up the rest from reference TRBV5-6 and TRBJ1-1 gives the full variable domain: DAGVTQSPTHLIKTRGQQVTLRCSPKSGHDTVSWYQQALGQGPQFIFQYYEEEERQRGNFPDRFSGHQFPNYSSELNVNALLLGDSALYLCASVGAGHRNTEAFFGQGTRLTVV.

The chain links TRBV11-3 to TRBJ2-7; D possibly uses TRBD1 or TRBD2 (5 bases each). The germline CDR1 and CDR2 sequences are SGHNT and YENEEA. V was shortened by 5 bases and J by 2 bases, with 13 bases between the two germline ends. The CDR3 runs to 14 residues. The CDR3, as DNA: TGTGCCAGCAGCCCGCAGGGACCCACCTACGAGCAGTACTTC. Translated, it gives CASSPQGPTYEQYF.

This clone was recorded once. The V call is TRBV5-1, the J call TRBJ2-3; 14 bases are shared with TRBD2. V was clipped by 2 bases and J by 3 bases; unmatched bases: 5. The CDR3 extends over 17 amino acids. CDR1 is SGHRS, CDR2 YFSETQ, per germline. The CDR3 coding sequence is TGCGCCAGCAGCTTCCCGGGACTAGCGGGAGTGACAGATACGCAGTATTTT. It is translated as CASSFPGLAGVTDTQYF.

The chain links TRBV5-6 to TRBJ1-1; no firm D call. V was cut by 4 bases and J by 1 base, with 5 bases left in between. The CDR3 loop spans 12 amino acids. The germline V gene has CDR1 SGHDT and CDR2 YYEEEE. The CDR3 bases are TGTGCCAGCAGCCTGTGGAACACTGAAGCTTTCTTT. Its protein product is CASSLWNTEAFF.

The J gene is TRBJ2-2, the V gene TRBV10-3; a possible D gene is TRBD1 (5 bases). The V gene lost 6 bases and the J gene lost 6 bases, with 14 bases spanning the gap. Germline V gene lookup returns CDR1 ENHRY and CDR2 SYGVKD. The CDR3 is 14 residues long. In nucleotides, the CDR3 is TGTGCCATCAGGGGGCCTGGTGAGGCCGGGGAGCTGTTTTTT. Translating gives CAIRGPGEAGELFF.

This clone was found a few times. The V gene is TRBV6-1, the J gene TRBJ2-7; D ambiguous. Germline loops: CDR1 MNHNS, CDR2 SASEGT. Trimming removed 11 bases at V and 4 bases at J, with 9 bases between. This CDR3 is built from 10 residues. The CDR3 sequence is CAAERYEQYF. The CDR3 region has the DNA TGTGCCGCAGAAAGGTACGAGCAGTACTTC.

This clone showed up just once. V usage is TRBV7-9 and J usage is TRBJ2-1; weak D call: TRBD1 (5 bases). The CDR3 is 18 amino acids. With 0 bases removed from V and 7 bases from J, the gap between germline ends came to 22 bases. Germline lookup yields CDR1 SEHNR and CDR2 FQNEAQ (reference sequence). In nucleotides, the CDR3 is TGTGCCAGCAGCTTAGCAGGGCAGGGTGTCTATGTACTGAATGAGCAGTTCTTC. It translates to CASSLAGQGVYVLNEQFF.